One and the same sample provided the 12 T cell receptor beta chains below, sequenced in a study of T cell repertoires in cytomegalovirus infection. No antigen has been identified for these receptors. A single record per CDR3 protein comes from TCRdb applying MiXCR to the reads. Of some 130,000 distinct CDR3 sequences listed, about 32% are singletons. Material: CD8+ T cells from cultured PBMCs, obtained from culture after CMV antigen stimulation. These receptors all come from a human donor in good health (CMV status not recorded). Some clones in this sample may be carry-over from other donors' samples.

CDR3 residues: CASSLDWTETDGEQFF. CDR3 bases: TGTGCCAGCAGCTTGGACTGGACAGAGACAGACGGTGAGCAGTTCTTC. V and J are TRBV5-4 and TRBJ2-1, with D possibly matching TRBD1 (6 bases). Trimming left V 0 bases short and J 9 bases short, with 19 bases between. Germline CDR1 is SGHNT and CDR2 is YYREEE (reference sequence). The CDR3 runs 16 residues.

This clonotype turned up a few times. The rearrangement links TRBV12-3 or TRBV12-4 to TRBJ2-7; D is perhaps TRBD1 (5 bases). The V and J ends lost 6 bases and 6 bases respectively, with 15 bases between them. The CDR3 length is 13 residues. The DNA for the CDR3 is TGTGCCAGCAGCGACAGTCCTTGGGTCGAGCAGTACTTC. The encoded protein is CASSDSPWVEQYF.

The chain carries TRBV7-9 and TRBJ2-7; D is undetermined. V lost 5 bases and J 7 bases, leaving 18 bases between the germline ends. Germline CDR1 and CDR2: SEHNR and FQNEAQ (reference sequence). CDR3 size: 14 residues. CDR3 coding DNA: TGTGCCAGCAGCCCGATTAATGGGCAGAGGGAGCAGTACTTC. This sequence encodes CASSPINGQREQYF.

The gene calls are TRBV18 and TRBJ2-1; D gene ambiguous. Germline CDR1 KGHSH, CDR2 LQKENI. The CDR3 sequence is 13 residues long. Trimming pared 1 base from V and 4 bases from J, leaving 5 bases between. The CDR3 sequence: CASSPQTYNEQFF. Written as DNA, the CDR3 is TGTGCCAGCTCACCACAAACTTACAATGAGCAGTTCTTC.

This clonotype showed up many times. V is TRBV3-1 and J is TRBJ1-4, with 9 positions matching TRBD1. The CDR3 loop spans 17 amino acids. The J segment lost 7 bases and the V segment lost 2 bases, leaving 11 bases of the junction unmatched. Germline CDR1 and CDR2: LGHDT and YNNKEL (reference sequence). This CDR3 reads CASSQRFPRDRVEKLFF. In DNA form, the CDR3 reads TGTGCCAGCAGCCAAAGGTTCCCCCGGGACAGGGTTGAAAAACTGTTTTTT.

V gene TRBV5-1 combines with J gene TRBJ1-1, with a tentative D call TRBD1 (6 bases). Per germline, CDR1 SGHRS and CDR2 YFSETQ. The CDR3 covers 15 residues. The V end was cut by 3 bases, the J end by 0 bases, with 12 bases between. The CDR3 bases are TGCGCCAGCAGCTCCCGGACAGATTTGAACACTGAAGCTTTCTTT. It codes for CASSSRTDLNTEAFF.

This clonotype was counted at least ten times. The chain links TRBV7-2 to TRBJ2-7; TRBD2 matches at 7 bases. Losses at the gene ends were 3 bases for V and 2 bases for J; bases not matched to a gene: 4. From germline, CDR1 is SGHTA and CDR2 FQGNSA. The CDR3 runs to 14 residues. This chain's CDR3 is CASSLSGVTYEQYF. CDR3 in DNA: TGTGCCAGCAGCTTGAGCGGGGTGACCTACGAGCAGTACTTC.

V is TRBV12-3 or TRBV12-4 and J is TRBJ2-1; 10 nucleotides align to TRBD2. J was trimmed by 0 bases and V by 5 bases; bases with no gene match: 1. The CDR3 is made up of 15 amino acids. The DNA for the CDR3 is TGTGCCAGCAGTAGCGGGGGGGCCTCCTACAATGAGCAGTTCTTC. This codes for CASSSGGASYNEQFF.

The chain joins TRBV6-1 to TRBJ1-2; D is uncertain. The CDR3 length is 15 residues. With 2 bases removed from V and 5 bases from J, the gap between germline ends came to 15 bases. Germline loops: CDR1 MNHNS, CDR2 SASEGT. CDR3 sequence (DNA): TGTGCCAGCAGTGAACCGGATTATTCGTGGTATGGCTACACCTTC. Amino acids: CASSEPDYSWYGYTF.

The table lists this clonotype with many counts. The genes are TRBV5-1 and TRBJ1-1, with 7 bases identical to TRBD1. CDR3 length: 15 residues. V was clipped by 1 base and J by 8 bases; unmatched bases: 11. Germline V gives CDR1 SGHRS, CDR2 YFSETQ. The CDR3 nucleotides are TGCGCCAGCAGCTTGTCGACAGGGCTCGAAGGGGAAGCTTTCTTT. It yields the protein CASSLSTGLEGEAFF.

The CDR3 DNA follows: TGTGCCAGCAGCCCCCAGACAGGGGGCTTCAACAATGAGCAGTTCTTC. Its protein is CASSPQTGGFNNEQFF. This chain connects TRBV11-1 to TRBJ2-1, with TRBD1 matching 10 bases. With V trimmed by 5 bases and J by 5 bases, 9 bases remained unmatched. The CDR3 has 16 residues. Germline values: CDR1 SGHAT, CDR2 FQDESV (reference sequence).

This clonotype has a handful of counts. The rearrangement links TRBV6-4 to TRBJ1-2, with no clear D. The CDR3 is 15 amino acids. V dropped 3 bases and J dropped 2 bases, with 13 bases sitting between them. CDR1 is MRHNA, CDR2 SNTAGT, per germline. The CDR3 DNA reads TGTGCCAGCAGTGAATGGAGTGGAAGCAACTATGGCTACACCTTC. It encodes CASSEWSGSNYGYTF.